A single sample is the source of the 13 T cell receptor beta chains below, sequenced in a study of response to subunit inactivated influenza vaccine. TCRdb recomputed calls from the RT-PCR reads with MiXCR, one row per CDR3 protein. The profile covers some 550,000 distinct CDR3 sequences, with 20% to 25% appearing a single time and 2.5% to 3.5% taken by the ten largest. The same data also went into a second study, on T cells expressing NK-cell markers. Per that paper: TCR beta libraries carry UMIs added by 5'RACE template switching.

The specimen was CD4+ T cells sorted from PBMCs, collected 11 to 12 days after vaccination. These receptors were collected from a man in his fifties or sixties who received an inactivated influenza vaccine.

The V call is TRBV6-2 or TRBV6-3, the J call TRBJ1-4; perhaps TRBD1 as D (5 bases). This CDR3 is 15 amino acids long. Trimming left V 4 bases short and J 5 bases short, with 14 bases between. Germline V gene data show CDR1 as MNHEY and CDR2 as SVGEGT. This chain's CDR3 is CASSSPRGVNEKLFF. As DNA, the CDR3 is TGTGCCAGCAGTTCTCCGCGGGGCGTAAATGAAAAACTGTTTTTT.

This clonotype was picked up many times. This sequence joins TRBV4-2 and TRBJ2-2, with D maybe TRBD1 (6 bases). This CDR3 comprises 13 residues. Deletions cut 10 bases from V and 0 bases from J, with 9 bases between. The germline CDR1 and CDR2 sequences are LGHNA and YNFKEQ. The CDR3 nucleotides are TGTGCCACTAGGACAGCGAACACCGGGGAGCTGTTTTTT. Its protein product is CATRTANTGELFF.

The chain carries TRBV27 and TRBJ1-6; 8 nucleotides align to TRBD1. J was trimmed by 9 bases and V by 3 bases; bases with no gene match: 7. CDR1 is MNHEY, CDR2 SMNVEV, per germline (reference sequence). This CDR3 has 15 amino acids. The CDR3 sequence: CASSFRARGPSPLHF. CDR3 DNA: TGTGCCAGCAGTTTTAGGGCCAGGGGGCCTTCACCCCTCCACTTT.

The CDR3 protein is CSARAREAYNEQFF. The CDR3 coding sequence is TGCAGTGCTAGAGCGCGGGAGGCATACAATGAGCAGTTCTTC. V and J are TRBV20-1 and TRBJ2-1; TRBD2 aligns across 8 bases. V shed 1 base and J 4 bases; nucleotides not matched to a gene: 3. The CDR3 sequence is 14 residues long. Germline V gene sequence: CDR1 DFQATT, CDR2 SNEGSKA (reference sequence).

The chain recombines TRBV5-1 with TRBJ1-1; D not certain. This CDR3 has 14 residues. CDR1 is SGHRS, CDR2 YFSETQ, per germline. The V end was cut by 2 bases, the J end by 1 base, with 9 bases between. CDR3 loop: CASSFGKANTEAFF. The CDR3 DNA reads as TGCGCCAGCAGCTTTGGGAAGGCGAACACTGAAGCTTTCTTT.

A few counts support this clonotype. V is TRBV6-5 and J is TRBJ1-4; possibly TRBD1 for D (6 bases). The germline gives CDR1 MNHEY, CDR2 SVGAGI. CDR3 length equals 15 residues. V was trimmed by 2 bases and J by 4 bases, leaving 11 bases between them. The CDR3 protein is CASSYGQGHNEKLFF. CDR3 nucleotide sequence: TGTGCCAGCAGTTACGGTCAGGGACATAATGAAAAACTGTTTTTT.

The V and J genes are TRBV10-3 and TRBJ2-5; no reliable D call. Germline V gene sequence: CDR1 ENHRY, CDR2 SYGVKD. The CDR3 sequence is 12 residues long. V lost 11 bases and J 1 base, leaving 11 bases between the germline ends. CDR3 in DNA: TGTGCCGCCCGTACCCTCCAAGAGACCCAGTACTTC. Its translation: CAARTLQETQYF.

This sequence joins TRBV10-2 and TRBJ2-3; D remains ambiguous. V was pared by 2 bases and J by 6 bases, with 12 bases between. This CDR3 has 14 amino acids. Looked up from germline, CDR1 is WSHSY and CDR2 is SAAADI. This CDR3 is CASSEGSSADTQYF. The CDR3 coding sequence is TGCGCCAGCAGTGAGGGCAGCTCAGCCGATACGCAGTATTTT.

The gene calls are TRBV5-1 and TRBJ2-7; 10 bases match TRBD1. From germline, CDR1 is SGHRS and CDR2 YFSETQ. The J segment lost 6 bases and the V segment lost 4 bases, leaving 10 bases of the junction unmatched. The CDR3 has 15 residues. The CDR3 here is CASSDPRQGAVEQYF. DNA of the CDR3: TGCGCCAGCAGCGATCCGCGACAGGGGGCGGTCGAGCAGTACTTC.

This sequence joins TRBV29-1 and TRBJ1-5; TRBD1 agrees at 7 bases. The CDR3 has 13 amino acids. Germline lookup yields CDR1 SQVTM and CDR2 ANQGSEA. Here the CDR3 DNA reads TGCAACGCGGGACAGAATAGGAATCAGCCCCAGCATTTT. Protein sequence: CNAGQNRNQPQHF.

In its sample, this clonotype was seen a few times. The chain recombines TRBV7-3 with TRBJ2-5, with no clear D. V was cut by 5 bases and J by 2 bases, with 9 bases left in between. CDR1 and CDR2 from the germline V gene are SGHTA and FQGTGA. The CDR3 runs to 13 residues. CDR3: CASSTQSQETQYF. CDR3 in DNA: TGTGCCAGCAGCACCCAGAGTCAAGAGACCCAGTACTTC.

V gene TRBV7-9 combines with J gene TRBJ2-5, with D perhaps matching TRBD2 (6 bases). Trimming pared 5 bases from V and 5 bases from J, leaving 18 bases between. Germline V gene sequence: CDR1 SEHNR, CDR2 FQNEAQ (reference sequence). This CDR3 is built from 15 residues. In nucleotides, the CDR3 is TGTGCCAGCAGCCAAAGACTAGGGAGTGGGGAGACCCAGTACTTC. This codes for CASSQRLGSGETQYF.

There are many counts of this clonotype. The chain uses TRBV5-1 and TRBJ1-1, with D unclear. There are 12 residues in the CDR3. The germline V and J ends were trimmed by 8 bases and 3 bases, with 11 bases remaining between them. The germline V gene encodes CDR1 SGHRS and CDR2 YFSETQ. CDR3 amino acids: CASSYGDTEAFF. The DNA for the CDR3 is TGCGCCAGTTCATATGGGGACACTGAAGCTTTCTTT.